This TCR beta chain was identified during a study of T cells in Graves' hyperthyroidism and ophthalmopathy. Study-wide points: In the analysis, a 13 V-J model separated ophthalmopathy from stable hyperthyroidism.

This clonotype has just a few counts. Antigen unknown. Together with thyroid ultrasound, orbital computed tomography, serum thyroxine and TRAb, clinical symptoms were used for diagnoses. Amplified TCR beta CDR3 regions derived from RNA transcripts. HTBI primers were used for first-round RT-PCR of the TCR CDR3. A single record per CDR3 protein comes from TCRdb applying MiXCR to the multiplex PCR reads. The repertoire has 400,000 or so distinct CDR3 sequences, roughly 15% of them found once; the top ten carry about 21%. The sample comprised blood. The sequence derives from a woman in her fifties or sixties with Graves' ophthalmopathy.

In DNA, the CDR3 is TGTGCCAGCAGCGTCGGGGGGGTCGGGTACACTGAAGCTTTCTTT. This sequence encodes CASSVGGVGYTEAFF. The V gene is TRBV9, the J gene TRBJ1-1, with D maybe TRBD1 (5 bases). Germline CDR1 and CDR2: SGDLS and YYNGEE. The V end was cut by 2 bases, the J end by 3 bases, with 14 bases between. The CDR3 length is 15 residues. Based on the CDR3 plus reference TRBV9 and TRBJ1-1, the full variable domain is DSGVTQTPKHLITATGQRVTLRCSPRSGDLSVYWYQQSLDQGLQFLIQYYNGEERAKGNILERFSAQQFPDLHSELNLSSLELGDSALYFCASSVGGVGYTEAFFGQGTRLTVV.